This T cell receptor beta chain appears in the sequencing data of a study of T cell responses to AZD1222 COVID-19 vaccine. In the case of this clone: Its antigen is unidentified.

Findings and limits, study-wide: An increase in Spike-specific TCR breadth and depth was observed after two AZD1222 doses. Spike-spanning, vaccine-associated CD4 TCRs were dominant at 160-218 and 743-854.

Pooled in the analysis were second doses at about 4 or about 12 weeks. This CDR3 spans 14 amino acids. V shed 3 bases and J shed 3 bases, with 10 bases lying between them. Germline loops: CDR1 KGHSH, CDR2 LQKENI. Only in-frame clones appear in the TCRdb table, and some are missing; sequencing was by immunoSEQ multiplex PCR. The sample lists roughly 150,000 clones; 90% to 95% were seen once. This sequence was found in an adult who received the AZD1222 COVID-19 vaccine. This chain joins TRBV18 and TRBJ2-3; tentative D call: TRBD2 (5 bases). The material was peripheral blood, obtained 28 days after the second AZD1222 dose. The CDR3 DNA reads TGTGCCAGCTCACCTACCCGGGGTACAGATACGCAGTATTTT. It translates to CASSPTRGTDTQYF.